This T cell receptor beta chain was recovered during a study of graft-versus-host responses after intestinal transplantation. Profiled with immunoSEQ multiplex PCR; TCRdb holds only in-frame clones, not every one. The sample carries about 25,000 clones, roughly 94% recorded once. The CDR3 totals 10 residues. CDR1 is MNHNS and CDR2 is SASEGT in the germline V gene. Deletions cut 1 base from V and 7 bases from J, with 2 bases between. Sample: PBMCs, taken 156 days after intestinal transplant. The chain uses TRBV6-1 and TRBJ2-7; D is uncertain. The TCR sequence derives from a human patient who received an intestinal transplant, so some T cells may come from the graft donor. CDR3: CASSEGEQYF. The CDR3 bases are TGTGCCAGCAGTGAAGGGGAGCAGTACTTC.